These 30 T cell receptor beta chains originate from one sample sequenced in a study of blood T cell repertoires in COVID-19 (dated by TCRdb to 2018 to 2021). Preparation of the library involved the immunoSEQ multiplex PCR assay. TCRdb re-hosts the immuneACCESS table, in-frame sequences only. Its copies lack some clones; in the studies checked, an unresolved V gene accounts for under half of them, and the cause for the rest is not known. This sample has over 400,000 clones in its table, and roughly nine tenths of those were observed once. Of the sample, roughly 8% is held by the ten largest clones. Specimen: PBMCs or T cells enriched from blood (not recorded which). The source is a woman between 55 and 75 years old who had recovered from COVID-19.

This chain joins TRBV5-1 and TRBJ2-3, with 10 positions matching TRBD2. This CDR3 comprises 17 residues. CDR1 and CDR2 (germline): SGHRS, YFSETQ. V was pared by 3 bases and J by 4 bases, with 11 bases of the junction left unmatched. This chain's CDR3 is CASSSDSAGGLSDTQYF. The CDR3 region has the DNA TGCGCCAGCAGCTCCGATTCAGCGGGGGGGTTATCAGATACGCAGTATTTT.

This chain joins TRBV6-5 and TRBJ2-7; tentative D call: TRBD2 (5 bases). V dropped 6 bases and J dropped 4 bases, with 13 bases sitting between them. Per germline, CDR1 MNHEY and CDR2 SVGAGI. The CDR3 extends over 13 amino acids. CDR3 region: CASSFGLKYEQYF. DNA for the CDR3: TGTGCCAGCAGCTTCGGACTGAAGTACGAGCAGTACTTC.

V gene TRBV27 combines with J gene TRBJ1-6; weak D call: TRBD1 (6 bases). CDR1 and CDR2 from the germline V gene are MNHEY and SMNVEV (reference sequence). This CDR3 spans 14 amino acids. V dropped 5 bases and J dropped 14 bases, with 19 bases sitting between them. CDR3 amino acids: CASSPRDTQIALHF. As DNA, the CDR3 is TGTGCCAGCAGTCCGAGGGACACTCAAATAGCCCTCCACTTT.

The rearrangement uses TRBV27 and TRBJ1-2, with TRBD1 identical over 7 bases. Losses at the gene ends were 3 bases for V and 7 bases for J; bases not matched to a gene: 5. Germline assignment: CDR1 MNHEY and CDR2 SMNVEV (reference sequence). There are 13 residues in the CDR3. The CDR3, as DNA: TGTGCCAGCAGTTTGCAGGGGGTCGGTGGCTACACCTTC. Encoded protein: CASSLQGVGGYTF.

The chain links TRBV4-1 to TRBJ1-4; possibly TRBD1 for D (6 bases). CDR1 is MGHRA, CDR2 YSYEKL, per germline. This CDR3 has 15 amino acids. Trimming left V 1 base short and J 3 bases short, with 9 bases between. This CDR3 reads CASSQGDTANEKLFF. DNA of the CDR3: TGCGCCAGCAGCCAAGGGGACACAGCTAATGAAAAACTGTTTTTT.

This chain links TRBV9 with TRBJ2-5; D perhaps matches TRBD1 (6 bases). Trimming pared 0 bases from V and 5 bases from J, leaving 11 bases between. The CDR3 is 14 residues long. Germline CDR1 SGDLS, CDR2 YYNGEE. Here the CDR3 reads CASSVAGAGETQYF. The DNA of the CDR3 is TGTGCCAGCAGCGTAGCAGGGGCAGGGGAGACCCAGTACTTC.

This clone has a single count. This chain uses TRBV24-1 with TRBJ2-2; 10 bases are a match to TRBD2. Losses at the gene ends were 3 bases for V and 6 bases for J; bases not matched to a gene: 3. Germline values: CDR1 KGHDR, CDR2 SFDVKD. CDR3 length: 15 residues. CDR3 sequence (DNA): TGTGCCACCAGTGATAGTCTAGCGGGGGCCGGGGAGCTGTTTTTT. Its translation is CATSDSLAGAGELFF.

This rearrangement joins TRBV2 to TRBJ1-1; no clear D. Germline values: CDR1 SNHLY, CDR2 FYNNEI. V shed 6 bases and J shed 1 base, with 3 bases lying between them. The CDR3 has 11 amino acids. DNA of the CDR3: TGTGCCAGCAGACAGAACACTGAAGCTTTCTTT. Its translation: CASRQNTEAFF.

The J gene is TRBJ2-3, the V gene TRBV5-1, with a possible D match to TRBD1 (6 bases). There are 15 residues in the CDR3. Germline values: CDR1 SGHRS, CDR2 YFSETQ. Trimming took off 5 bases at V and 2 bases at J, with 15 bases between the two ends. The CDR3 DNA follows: TGCGCCAGCAGACCAAGGCCAGGGGACACAGATACGCAGTATTTT. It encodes CASRPRPGDTDTQYF.

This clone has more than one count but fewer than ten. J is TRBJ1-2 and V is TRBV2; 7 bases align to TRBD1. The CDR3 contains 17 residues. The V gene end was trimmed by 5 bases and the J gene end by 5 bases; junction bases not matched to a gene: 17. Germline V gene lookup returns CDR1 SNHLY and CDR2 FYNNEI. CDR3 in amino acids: CASSRGTGTAIFYGYTF. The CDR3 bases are TGTGCCAGCAGTCGGGGGACCGGGACAGCTATTTTTTATGGCTACACCTTC.

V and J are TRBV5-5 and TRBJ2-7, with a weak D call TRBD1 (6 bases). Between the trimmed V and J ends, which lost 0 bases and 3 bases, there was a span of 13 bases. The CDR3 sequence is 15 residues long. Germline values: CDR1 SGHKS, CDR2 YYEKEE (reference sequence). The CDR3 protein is CASSLGTTGFYEQYV. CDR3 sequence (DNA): TGTGCCAGCAGCTTGGGGACGACAGGTTTCTACGAGCAGTACGTC.

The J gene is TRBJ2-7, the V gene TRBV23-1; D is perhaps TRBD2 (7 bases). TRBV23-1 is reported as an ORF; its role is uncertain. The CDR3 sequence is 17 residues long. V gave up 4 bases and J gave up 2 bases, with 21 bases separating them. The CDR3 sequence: CASSRGRGGGYPYEQYV. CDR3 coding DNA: TGCGCCAGCAGTCGGGGGCGAGGGGGGGGCTATCCCTACGAGCAGTACGTC.

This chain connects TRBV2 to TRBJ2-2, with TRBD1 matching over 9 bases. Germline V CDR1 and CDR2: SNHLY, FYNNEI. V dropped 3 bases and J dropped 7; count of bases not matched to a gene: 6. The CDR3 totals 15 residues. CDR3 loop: CASSEGTGISGELFF. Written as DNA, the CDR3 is TGTGCCAGCAGTGAGGGGACAGGGATCAGCGGGGAGCTGTTTTTT.

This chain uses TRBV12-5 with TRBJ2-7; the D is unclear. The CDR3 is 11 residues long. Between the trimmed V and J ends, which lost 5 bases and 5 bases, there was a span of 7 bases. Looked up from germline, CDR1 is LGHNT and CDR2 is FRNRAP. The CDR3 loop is CASGPPNEQYF. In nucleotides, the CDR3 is TGTGCTAGTGGTCCCCCAAACGAGCAGTACTTC.

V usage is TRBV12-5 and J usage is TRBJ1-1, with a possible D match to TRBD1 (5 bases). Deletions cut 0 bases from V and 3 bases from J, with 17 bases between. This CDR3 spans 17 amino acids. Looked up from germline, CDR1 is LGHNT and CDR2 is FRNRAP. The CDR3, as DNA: TGTGCTAGTGGTTTGGTACTTGGCCAAACAGGTTACACTGAAGCTTTCTTT. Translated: CASGLVLGQTGYTEAFF.

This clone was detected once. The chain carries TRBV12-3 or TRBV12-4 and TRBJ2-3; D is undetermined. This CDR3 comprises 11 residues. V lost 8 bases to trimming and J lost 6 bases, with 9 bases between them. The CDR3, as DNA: TGTGCCAGCGAGGCCGGGGATACGCAGTATTTT. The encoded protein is CASEAGDTQYF.

CDR3 coding DNA: TGCGCCAGCAGCAGGCAGGCGTGGGGGGGTGATAACATTCAGTACTTC. As protein: CASSRQAWGGDNIQYF. V gene TRBV4-1 combines with J gene TRBJ2-4, with 7 bases identical to TRBD2. This CDR3 contains 16 residues. Trimming took 5 bases from V and 7 from J; bases not matched to a gene: 14. The germline gives CDR1 MGHRA, CDR2 YSYEKL.

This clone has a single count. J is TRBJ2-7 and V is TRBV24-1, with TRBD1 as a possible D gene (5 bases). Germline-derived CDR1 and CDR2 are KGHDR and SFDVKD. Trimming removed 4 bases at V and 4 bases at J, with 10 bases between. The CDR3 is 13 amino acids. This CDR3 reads CATSDADIYEQYF. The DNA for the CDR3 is TGTGCCACCAGTGACGCGGACATTTACGAGCAGTACTTC.

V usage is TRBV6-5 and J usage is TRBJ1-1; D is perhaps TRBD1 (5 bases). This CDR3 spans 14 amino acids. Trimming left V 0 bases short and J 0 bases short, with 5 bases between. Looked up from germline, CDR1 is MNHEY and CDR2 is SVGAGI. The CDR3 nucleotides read TGTGCCAGCAGTTACTCGGGGCTGAACACTGAAGCTTTCTTT. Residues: CASSYSGLNTEAFF.

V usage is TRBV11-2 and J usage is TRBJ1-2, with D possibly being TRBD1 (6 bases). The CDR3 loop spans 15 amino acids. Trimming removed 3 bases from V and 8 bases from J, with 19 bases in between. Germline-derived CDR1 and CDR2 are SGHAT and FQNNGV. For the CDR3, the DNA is TGTGCCAGCAGCTTCTCGTTAGTGACAGGTGAAGGCTACACCTTC. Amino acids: CASSFSLVTGEGYTF.

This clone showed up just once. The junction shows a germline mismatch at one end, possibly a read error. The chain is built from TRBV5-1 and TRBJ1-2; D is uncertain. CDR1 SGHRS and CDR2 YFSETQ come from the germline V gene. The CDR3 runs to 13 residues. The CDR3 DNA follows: TGCGCCAGCAGCTTGGTACTCGAGGATGGTTACACCTTC. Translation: CASSLVLEDGYTF.

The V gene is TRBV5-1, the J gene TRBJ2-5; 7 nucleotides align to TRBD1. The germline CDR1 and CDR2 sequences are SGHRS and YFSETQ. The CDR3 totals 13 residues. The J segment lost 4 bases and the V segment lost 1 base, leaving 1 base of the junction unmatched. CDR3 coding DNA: TGCGCCAGCAGCTTGAAGGGGGCAGAGACCCAGTACTTC. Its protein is CASSLKGAETQYF.

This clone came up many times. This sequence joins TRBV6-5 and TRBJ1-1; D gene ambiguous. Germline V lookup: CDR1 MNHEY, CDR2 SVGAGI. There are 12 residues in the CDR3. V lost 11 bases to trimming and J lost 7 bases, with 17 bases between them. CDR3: CAEIPLKNEAFF. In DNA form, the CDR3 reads TGTGCCGAGATCCCGCTAAAGAATGAAGCTTTCTTT.

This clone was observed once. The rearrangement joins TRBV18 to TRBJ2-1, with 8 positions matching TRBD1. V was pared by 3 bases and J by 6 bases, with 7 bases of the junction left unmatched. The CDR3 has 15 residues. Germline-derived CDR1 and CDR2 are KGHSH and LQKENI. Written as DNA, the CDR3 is TGTGCCAGCTCACCGGGACAGGAGAAGCCCAATGAGCAGTTCTTC. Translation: CASSPGQEKPNEQFF.

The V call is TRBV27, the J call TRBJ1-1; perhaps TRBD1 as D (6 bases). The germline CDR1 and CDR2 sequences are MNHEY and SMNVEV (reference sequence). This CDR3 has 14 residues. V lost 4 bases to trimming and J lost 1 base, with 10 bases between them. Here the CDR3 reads CASSWVGGNTEAFF. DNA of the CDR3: TGTGCCAGCAGTTGGGTAGGGGGGAACACTGAAGCTTTCTTT.

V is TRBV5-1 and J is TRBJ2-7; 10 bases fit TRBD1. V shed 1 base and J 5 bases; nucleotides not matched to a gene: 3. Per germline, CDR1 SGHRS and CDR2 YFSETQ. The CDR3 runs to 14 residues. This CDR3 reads CASSLTGQGHEQYF. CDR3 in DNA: TGCGCCAGCAGCTTGACGGGACAGGGGCACGAGCAGTACTTC. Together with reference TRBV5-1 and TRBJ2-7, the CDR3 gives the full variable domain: KAGVTQTPRYLIKTRGQQVTLSCSPISGHRSVSWYQQTPGQGLQFLFEYFSETQRNKGNFPGRFSGRQFSNSRSEMNVSTLELGDSALYLCASSLTGQGHEQYFGPGTRLTVT.

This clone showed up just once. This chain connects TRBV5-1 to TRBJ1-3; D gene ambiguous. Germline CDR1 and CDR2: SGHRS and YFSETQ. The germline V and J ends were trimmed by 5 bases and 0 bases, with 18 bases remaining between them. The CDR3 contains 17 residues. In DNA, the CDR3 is TGCGCCAGCAGGAGGGAGGCAGCCGCTATCTCTGGAAACACCATATATTTT. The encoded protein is CASRREAAAISGNTIYF.

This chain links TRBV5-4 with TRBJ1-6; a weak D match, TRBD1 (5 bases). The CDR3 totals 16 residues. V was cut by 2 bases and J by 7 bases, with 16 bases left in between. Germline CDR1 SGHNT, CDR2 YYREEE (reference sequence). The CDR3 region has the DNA TGTGCCAGCAGCTTATGGGGGGTGTGGGGGAATTCACCCCTCCACTTT. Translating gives CASSLWGVWGNSPLHF. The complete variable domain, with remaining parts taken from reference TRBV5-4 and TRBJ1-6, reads ETGVTQSPTHLIKTRGQQVTLRCSSQSGHNTVSWYQQALGQGPQFIFQYYREEENGRGNFPPRFSGLQFPNYSSELNVNALELDDSALYLCASSLWGVWGNSPLHFGNGTRLTVT.

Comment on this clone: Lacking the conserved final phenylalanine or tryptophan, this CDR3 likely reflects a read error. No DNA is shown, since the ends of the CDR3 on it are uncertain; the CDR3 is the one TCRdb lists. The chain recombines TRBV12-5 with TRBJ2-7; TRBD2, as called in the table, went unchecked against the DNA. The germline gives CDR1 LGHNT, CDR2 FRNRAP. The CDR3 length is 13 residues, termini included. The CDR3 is CASGLAGRGSGIS.

The chain's CDR3 is CASSPIHRGSGNTIYF. The CDR3 bases are TGTGCCAGCAGCCCAATCCACAGGGGATCTGGAAACACCATATATTTT. V is TRBV3-1 (or the pseudogene TRBV3-2) and J is TRBJ1-3, with 7 bases fitting TRBD1. This CDR3 is 16 amino acids long. From germline, CDR1 is LGHDT and CDR2 YNNKEL (reference sequence). V was pared by 4 bases and J by 1 base, with 7 bases of the junction left unmatched.